The rows below give T cell receptor beta chains drawn from one sample of a study of PD-1 blockade in classical Hodgkin lymphoma. The protocol was immunoSEQ multiplex PCR, while the TCRdb copy is restricted to in-frame clones and leaves out a portion. The sample holds fewer than 75,000 clones, around 89% seen once. Sequenced here: peripheral blood mononuclear cells (PBMCs), sampled before the second cycle of nivolumab. The receptors here all came from a human donor with classical Hodgkin lymphoma. Each CDR3 is given with its conserved first and last residue. The D gene is left open where the match is weak. The size entry is marked missing in some rows and otherwise reads once, few, many or a size class.

D gene: TRBD1
V gene: TRBV6-5
clone size: once
J gene: TRBJ1-3
CDR3 protein: CASSRQGTGNTIYF
CDR3 DNA: TGTGCCAGCAGTCGACAGGGGACTGGAAACACCATATATTTT

D gene: -
V gene: TRBV7-9
clone size: once
J gene: TRBJ2-7
CDR3 protein: CASILGGGHEQYF
CDR3 DNA: TGTGCCAGCATATTGGGGGGCGGCCACGAGCAGTACTTC

D gene: -
V gene: TRBV9
clone size: -
J gene: TRBJ2-1
CDR3 protein: CASTGAVGGYNEQFF
CDR3 DNA: TGTGCCAGCACGGGAGCAGTAGGGGGGTACAATGAGCAGTTCTTC

D gene: -
V gene: TRBV7-9
clone size: once
J gene: TRBJ2-5
CDR3 protein: CASSLGGRGAPGETQYF
CDR3 DNA: TGTGCCAGCAGCTTAGGCGGTAGGGGGGCGCCGGGGGAGACCCAGTACTTC

D gene: -
V gene: TRBV7-2
clone size: -
J gene: TRBJ2-7
CDR3 protein: CASSLVGDYEQYF
CDR3 DNA: TGTGCCAGCAGCTTAGTAGGGGACTACGAGCAGTACTTC

D gene: -
V gene: TRBV30
clone size: -
J gene: TRBJ2-5
CDR3 protein: CAWDGETQYF
CDR3 DNA: TGTGCCTGGGACGGCGAGACCCAGTACTTC

D gene: -
V gene: TRBV2
clone size: few
J gene: TRBJ1-6
CDR3 protein: CASRREQTASPLHF
CDR3 DNA: TGTGCCAGTCGGCGGGAACAGACCGCTTCACCCCTCCACTTT

D gene: -
V gene: TRBV18
clone size: -
J gene: TRBJ2-5
CDR3 protein: CASNGPTETQYF
CDR3 DNA: TGTGCCAGCAATGGTCCAACGGAGACCCAGTACTTC

D gene: -
V gene: TRBV6-5
clone size: -
J gene: TRBJ2-5
CDR3 protein: CAARSGETQYF
CDR3 DNA: TGTGCCGCGAGGAGCGGAGAGACCCAGTACTTC

D gene: -
V gene: TRBV13
clone size: -
J gene: TRBJ1-1
CDR3 protein: CASSLTGPNTEAFF
CDR3 DNA: TGTGCCAGCAGCTTAACCGGGCCGAACACTGAAGCTTTCTTT

D gene: -
V gene: TRBV2
clone size: -
J gene: TRBJ1-6
CDR3 protein: CASSEWGQGSSYNSPLHF
CDR3 DNA: TGTGCCAGCAGTGAATGGGGGCAGGGGAGCTCCTATAATTCACCCCTCCACTTT

D gene: -
V gene: TRBV5-1
clone size: -
J gene: TRBJ2-5
CDR3 protein: CASSGGSQETQYF
CDR3 DNA: TGCGCCAGCAGCGGAGGTTCACAAGAGACCCAGTACTTC

D gene: -
V gene: TRBV7-9
clone size: -
J gene: TRBJ1-1
CDR3 protein: CASSEDSLEAFF
CDR3 DNA: TGTGCCAGCAGCGAGGACAGTTTAGAAGCTTTCTTT

D gene: -
V gene: TRBV10-3
clone size: -
J gene: TRBJ2-7
CDR3 protein: CAISGTPWEQYF
CDR3 DNA: TGTGCCATCAGTGGGACACCCTGGGAGCAGTACTTC

D gene: -
V gene: TRBV11-2
clone size: once
J gene: TRBJ2-5
CDR3 protein: CASSLGRDSYETQYF
CDR3 DNA: TGTGCCAGCAGCTTAGGTCGGGACTCTTACGAGACCCAGTACTTC

D gene: TRBD2
V gene: TRBV5-1
clone size: -
J gene: TRBJ2-1
CDR3 protein: CASSPRTSGGVEQFF
CDR3 DNA: TGCGCCAGCAGCCCACGAACTAGCGGGGGGGTTGAGCAGTTCTTC

D gene: -
V gene: TRBV5-1
clone size: -
J gene: TRBJ2-5
CDR3 protein: CASSGGTDLQETQYF
CDR3 DNA: TGCGCCAGCAGCGGAGGGACAGACCTCCAAGAGACCCAGTACTTC

D gene: TRBD2
V gene: TRBV5-1
clone size: -
J gene: TRBJ2-5
CDR3 protein: CASSFGKGGQETQYF
CDR3 DNA: TGCGCCAGCAGCTTTGGCAAGGGAGGGCAAGAGACCCAGTACTTC

D gene: -
V gene: TRBV7-9
clone size: -
J gene: TRBJ2-7
CDR3 protein: CASSLYDEQYF
CDR3 DNA: TGTGCCAGCAGCTTATATGACGAGCAGTACTTC

D gene: TRBD1
V gene: TRBV19
clone size: -
J gene: TRBJ1-6
CDR3 protein: CASSIAQGRNSPLHF
CDR3 DNA: TGTGCCAGTAGTATTGCACAGGGGAGGAATTCACCCCTCCACTTT

D gene: TRBD1
V gene: TRBV5-1
clone size: -
J gene: TRBJ1-4
CDR3 protein: CASNTGEGNGKLFF
CDR3 DNA: TGCGCCAGCAACACAGGGGAGGGTAACGGAAAACTGTTTTTT

D gene: -
V gene: TRBV5-1
clone size: -
J gene: TRBJ2-5
CDR3 protein: CASSKGTSSLMRETQYF
CDR3 DNA: TGCGCCAGCAGCAAAGGGACATCAAGCCTTATGAGGGAGACCCAGTACTTC

D gene: -
V gene: TRBV19
clone size: -
J gene: TRBJ1-5
CDR3 protein: CASTSYNQPQHF
CDR3 DNA: TGTGCCAGTACTAGTTACAATCAGCCCCAGCATTTT

D gene: -
V gene: TRBV20-1
clone size: -
J gene: TRBJ2-5
CDR3 protein: CSATNQETQYF
CDR3 DNA: TGCAGTGCAACTAACCAAGAGACCCAGTACTTC

D gene: TRBD1
V gene: TRBV6-5
clone size: -
J gene: TRBJ1-1
CDR3 protein: CASSQLGTVPEAFF
CDR3 DNA: TGTGCCAGCAGCCAACTGGGGACAGTGCCTGAAGCTTTCTTT

D gene: -
V gene: TRBV7-7
clone size: -
J gene: TRBJ2-7
CDR3 protein: CASSLDIYRDSYEQYF
CDR3 DNA: TGTGCCAGCAGCTTAGATATATACAGGGACTCCTACGAGCAGTACTTC

D gene: -
V gene: TRBV7-8
clone size: once
J gene: TRBJ1-1
CDR3 protein: CASSPPGANTEAFF
CDR3 DNA: TGTGCCAGCAGCCCACCGGGAGCGAACACTGAAGCTTTCTTT

D gene: -
V gene: TRBV6-5
clone size: -
J gene: TRBJ2-7
CDR3 protein: CASSYSMNRYEQYF
CDR3 DNA: TGTGCCAGCAGTTACTCGATGAATCGGTACGAGCAGTACTTC

D gene: -
V gene: TRBV7-8
clone size: once
J gene: TRBJ1-5
CDR3 protein: CASSLFPEQPQHF
CDR3 DNA: TGTGCCAGCAGTTTATTCCCGGAGCAGCCCCAGCATTTT

D gene: -
V gene: TRBV5-1
clone size: -
J gene: TRBJ1-4
CDR3 protein: CASSPLGGNEKLFF
CDR3 DNA: TGCGCCAGCAGCCCCCTGGGGGGTAATGAAAAACTGTTTTTT

D gene: -
V gene: TRBV27
clone size: -
J gene: TRBJ1-6
CDR3 protein: CASSLSRAAPLHF
CDR3 DNA: TGTGCCAGCAGTTTATCGCGTGCGGCACCCCTCCACTTT

D gene: -
V gene: TRBV7-9
clone size: -
J gene: TRBJ1-1
CDR3 protein: CASSMRGRDTEAFF
CDR3 DNA: TGTGCCAGCAGTATGCGGGGTAGGGACACTGAAGCTTTCTTT

D gene: -
V gene: TRBV6-6
clone size: -
J gene: TRBJ1-1
CDR3 protein: CASSMGQGWNTEAFF
CDR3 DNA: TGTGCCAGCAGTATGGGGCAGGGCTGGAACACTGAAGCTTTCTTT

D gene: TRBD1
V gene: TRBV19
clone size: -
J gene: TRBJ2-2
CDR3 protein: CASRGQGNTGELFF
CDR3 DNA: TGTGCCAGCCGGGGACAGGGGAACACCGGGGAGCTGTTTTTT

D gene: -
V gene: TRBV6-5
clone size: -
J gene: TRBJ1-2
CDR3 protein: CAVAAANYGYTF
CDR3 DNA: TGTGCTGTCGCGGCAGCCAACTATGGCTACACCTTC

D gene: -
V gene: TRBV6-6
clone size: -
J gene: TRBJ1-1
CDR3 protein: CAITWGTEAFF
CDR3 DNA: TGTGCCATAACGTGGGGGACTGAAGCTTTCTTT

D gene: -
V gene: TRBV5-1
clone size: -
J gene: TRBJ1-1
CDR3 protein: CASSLAGTEEEAFF
CDR3 DNA: TGCGCCAGCAGCTTGGCCGGGACGGAGGAAGAAGCTTTCTTT

D gene: -
V gene: TRBV6-6
clone size: -
J gene: TRBJ2-7
CDR3 protein: CASSTDLYEQYF
CDR3 DNA: TGTGCCAGCAGTACGGACCTCTACGAGCAGTACTTC

D gene: -
V gene: TRBV4-1
clone size: -
J gene: TRBJ1-1
CDR3 protein: CASSPSWDGTEAFF
CDR3 DNA: TGCGCCAGCAGCCCTTCTTGGGACGGGACTGAAGCTTTCTTT

D gene: -
V gene: TRBV5-1
clone size: -
J gene: TRBJ2-5
CDR3 protein: CASSPGAKQETQYF
CDR3 DNA: TGCGCCAGCAGCCCGGGGGCCAAACAAGAGACCCAGTACTTC

D gene: -
V gene: TRBV5-1
clone size: -
J gene: TRBJ2-5
CDR3 protein: CASSFFEQETQYF
CDR3 DNA: TGCGCCAGCAGCTTTTTTGAGCAAGAGACCCAGTACTTC

D gene: -
V gene: TRBV4-2
clone size: -
J gene: TRBJ2-3
CDR3 protein: CASSQASGGGLGTDTQYF
CDR3 DNA: TGTGCCAGCAGCCAAGCTTCCGGCGGGGGCCTCGGCACAGATACGCAGTATTTT

D gene: TRBD1
V gene: TRBV11-2
clone size: -
J gene: TRBJ1-5
CDR3 protein: CASSLVGTGYQPQHF
CDR3 DNA: TGTGCCAGCAGCTTAGTGGGGACAGGGTATCAGCCCCAGCATTTT

D gene: -
V gene: TRBV25-1
clone size: -
J gene: TRBJ2-2
CDR3 protein: CASSWASPNTGELFF
CDR3 DNA: TGTGCCAGCAGTTGGGCCTCTCCGAACACCGGGGAGCTGTTTTTT

D gene: -
V gene: TRBV19
clone size: -
J gene: TRBJ1-5
CDR3 protein: CASSIDLEQPQHF
CDR3 DNA: TGTGCCAGTAGTATAGATCTTGAGCAGCCCCAGCATTTT

D gene: -
V gene: TRBV28
clone size: -
J gene: TRBJ2-3
CDR3 protein: CASGRGDTQYF
CDR3 DNA: TGTGCCAGCGGCAGGGGAGATACGCAGTATTTT

D gene: TRBD1
V gene: TRBV2
clone size: -
J gene: TRBJ2-2
CDR3 protein: CASSETHRTGGTGELFF
CDR3 DNA: TGTGCCAGCAGTGAAACCCATCGGACAGGGGGCACCGGGGAGCTGTTTTTT

D gene: -
V gene: TRBV6-6
clone size: -
J gene: TRBJ2-5
CDR3 protein: CASRAQTGQETQYF
CDR3 DNA: TGTGCCAGCAGGGCACAGACAGGTCAAGAGACCCAGTACTTC

D gene: -
V gene: TRBV7-9
clone size: few
J gene: TRBJ1-6
CDR3 protein: CASSSTGGSYNSPLHF
CDR3 DNA: TGTGCCAGCAGCTCTACCGGAGGCTCCTATAATTCACCCCTCCACTTT

D gene: TRBD2
V gene: TRBV9
clone size: -
J gene: TRBJ2-1
CDR3 protein: CASSVEGLAYNEQFF
CDR3 DNA: TGTGCCAGCAGCGTAGAAGGACTAGCGTACAATGAGCAGTTCTTC

D gene: -
V gene: TRBV28
clone size: -
J gene: TRBJ1-6
CDR3 protein: CASTKTGALNNSPLHF
CDR3 DNA: TGTGCCAGCACGAAGACCGGCGCATTGAATAATTCACCCCTCCACTTT

D gene: -
V gene: TRBV2
clone size: -
J gene: TRBJ1-3
CDR3 protein: CASSDRDNSGNTIYF
CDR3 DNA: TGTGCCAGCAGTGATAGGGACAACTCTGGAAACACCATATATTTT

D gene: -
V gene: TRBV2
clone size: once
J gene: TRBJ1-5
CDR3 protein: CASSEIGRSSNQPQHF
CDR3 DNA: TGTGCCAGCAGTGAAATCGGCAGAAGTAGCAATCAGCCCCAGCATTTT

D gene: TRBD1
V gene: TRBV14
clone size: -
J gene: TRBJ2-2
CDR3 protein: CASSLTTGRNTGELFF
CDR3 DNA: TGTGCCAGCAGCCTTACGACAGGGAGGAACACCGGGGAGCTGTTTTTT

D gene: -
V gene: TRBV6-5
clone size: -
J gene: TRBJ2-7
CDR3 protein: CASSSPGRGNEQYF
CDR3 DNA: TGTGCCAGCAGTTCCCCGGGGCGCGGCAACGAGCAGTACTTC